Below, 16 T cell receptor beta chains from the same sample are listed, as sequenced in a study of identical twins (dated by TCRdb to about 2016). The method was 5' RACE. Sequencing took place on an Illumina HiSeq 2000. TCRdb passed the public sequencing reads through fastp at Q25 and MiXCR, retaining productive beta sequences. Identical CDR3 protein sequences are pooled into one entry, listed with their most common genes and DNA. Recorded for this sample are about 450,000 distinct CDR3 sequences; approximately 17% of them occurred a single time. Approximately 12% of the sample is in the top ten clones. Material: naive T cells sorted from blood. What this sample's cell subset or site label stands for: cells isolated with a human naive T-cell isolation kit. These receptors came from a man aged 45 to 65 in good health.

This clonotype was counted only a few times. The chain carries TRBV24-1 and TRBJ2-1, with 7 bases lining up with TRBD1. V lost 3 bases, J lost 10 bases, and 11 bases stayed unmatched. Germline-derived CDR1 and CDR2 are KGHDR and SFDVKD. This CDR3 has 15 residues. CDR3 protein: CATSDTFTGVWEQFF. The CDR3 coding sequence is TGTGCCACCAGTGATACCTTCACAGGGGTTTGGGAGCAGTTCTTC.

This clonotype was detected ten times or more. This chain connects TRBV5-1 to TRBJ2-5; D may be TRBD2 (6 bases). CDR3 length: 16 amino acids. Germline CDR1 is SGHRS and CDR2 is YFSETQ. Trimming removed 1 base at V and 4 bases at J, with 17 bases between. The CDR3 region has the DNA TGCGCCAGCAGCTTGAACCACCGGGGGAGAGGAGAGACCCAGTACTTC. It is translated as CASSLNHRGRGETQYF.

The chain recombines TRBV7-2 with TRBJ2-3, with D unclear. From germline, CDR1 is SGHTA and CDR2 FQGNSA. V was clipped by 5 bases and J by 2 bases, with 11 bases between them. This CDR3 spans 14 amino acids. The CDR3 nucleotides read TGTGCCAGCAGCCCTCGGTGGCCCACAGATACGCAGTATTTT. Amino acids: CASSPRWPTDTQYF.

This clonotype occurred a few times. CDR3 bases: TGCAGCGTCGTCGGGACAAAACTAAACAATGAGCAGTTCTTC. Protein sequence: CSVVGTKLNNEQFF. J is TRBJ2-1 and V is TRBV29-1, with a weak D call TRBD1 (6 bases). V was cut by 6 bases and J by 5 bases, with 17 bases left in between. Germline CDR1 SQVTM, CDR2 ANQGSEA. CDR3 length: 14 residues.

This clonotype appeared a single time. The V gene is TRBV7-3, the J gene TRBJ2-1, with 9 bases fitting TRBD2. J gave up 8 bases and V 4 bases, and 9 bases lay outside the gene matches. Germline-derived CDR1 and CDR2 are SGHTA and FQGTGA. This CDR3 is built from 15 residues. CDR3: CASSSAGGYGDEQFF. CDR3 in DNA: TGTGCCAGCAGCTCAGCGGGAGGCTACGGTGATGAGCAGTTCTTC.

This clonotype has ten or more counts. The rearrangement links TRBV5-1 to TRBJ1-1; D gene uncertain. Germline V gene lookup returns CDR1 SGHRS and CDR2 YFSETQ. The CDR3 contains 12 residues. Trimming left V 0 bases short and J 10 bases short, with 10 bases between. In nucleotides, the CDR3 is TGCGCCAGCAGCTTGGAAGGGTCGGGAGCTTTCTTT. Translating it yields CASSLEGSGAFF.

This clonotype was counted many times. The chain joins TRBV27 to TRBJ2-3; D unresolved. Trimming left V 4 bases short and J 5 bases short, with 10 bases between. The CDR3 loop spans 13 amino acids. The V gene's germline CDR1 is MNHEY and CDR2 SMNVEV (reference sequence). The CDR3 DNA follows: TGTGCCAGCAGTTCAGCCCCTGGAGATACGCAGTATTTT. Translated, it gives CASSSAPGDTQYF.

This chain connects TRBV2 to TRBJ2-5; 10 bases are shared with TRBD1. J gave up 7 bases and V 4 bases, and 6 bases lay outside the gene matches. The CDR3 runs to 14 residues. Germline V CDR1 and CDR2: SNHLY, FYNNEI. The CDR3 DNA is TGTGCCAGCAGTGGACAGGGGGCCCGAACGACCCAGTACTTC. This translates into CASSGQGARTTQYF.

V gene TRBV5-6 combines with J gene TRBJ2-5, with TRBD1 identical over 8 bases. The CDR3 has 16 amino acids. With 3 bases clipped from V and 3 bases from J, the junction kept 10 bases outside the gene matches. CDR1 and CDR2 from the germline V gene are SGHDT and YYEEEE. The CDR3 nucleotides read TGTGCCAGCAGCTATCGTCCCGGGACAGGAAAAGAGACCCAGTACTTC. It encodes CASSYRPGTGKETQYF.

In this sample, this clonotype turned up many times. The chain links TRBV29-1 to TRBJ2-1, with 8 bases matching TRBD2. V trimming: 3 bases; J trimming: 13 bases; junction bases outside the gene matches: 11. Per the germline V gene, CDR1 is SQVTM and CDR2 is ANQGSEA. This CDR3 region has 13 residues. CDR3 region: CSVDLFGGDVQFF. For the CDR3, the DNA is TGCAGCGTTGATCTATTCGGGGGGGACGTACAGTTCTTC.

This clonotype was recorded many times. The chain is built from TRBV7-2 and TRBJ2-5; D might be TRBD1 or TRBD2, each matching 5 bases. Germline V gives CDR1 SGHTA, CDR2 FQGNSA. This CDR3 has 13 amino acids. Trimming took off 1 base at V and 5 bases at J, with 8 bases between the two ends. The CDR3 loop reads CASSLGGSETQYF. The CDR3 DNA follows: TGTGCCAGCAGCTTAGGGGGGTCGGAGACCCAGTACTTC.

This clonotype was seen a handful of times. The chain combines TRBV4-3 with TRBJ2-1; D unclear. The CDR3 has 14 amino acids. The V end lost 0 bases, the J end lost 9 bases, and 12 bases lay between the germline ends. Looked up from germline, CDR1 is LGHNA and CDR2 is YSLEER. The CDR3 protein is CASSQDNFGTEQFF. The CDR3 DNA follows: TGCGCCAGCAGCCAAGATAACTTCGGAACTGAGCAGTTCTTC.

V and J are TRBV3-1 and TRBJ1-3, with D unclear. Trimming took off 4 bases at V and 0 bases at J, with 4 bases between the two ends. The germline V gene encodes CDR1 LGHDT and CDR2 YNNKEL (reference sequence). The CDR3 totals 13 residues. In DNA, the CDR3 is TGTGCCAGCAGCCTTATCTCTGGAAACACCATATATTTT. This gives the protein CASSLISGNTIYF.

This clonotype was counted between two and nine times. The chain employs TRBV20-1 and TRBJ2-1; D is uncertain. Looked up from germline, CDR1 is DFQATT and CDR2 is SNEGSKA (reference sequence). Trimming stripped 5 bases from V and 0 bases from J, with 17 bases between. The CDR3 is 16 amino acids. The CDR3 reads CSAQSYTLSSYNEQFF. The CDR3 DNA is TGCAGTGCTCAATCCTATACGTTAAGCTCCTACAATGAGCAGTTCTTC.

This clonotype appeared a few times. J is TRBJ2-1 and V is TRBV20-1, with no clear D. The germline V and J ends were trimmed by 1 base and 0 bases, with 7 bases remaining between them. Germline V gene sequence: CDR1 DFQATT, CDR2 SNEGSKA (reference sequence). CDR3 size: 14 residues. The CDR3 reads CSARGRSSYNEQFF. The CDR3 coding sequence is TGCAGTGCTAGAGGCAGGAGCTCCTACAATGAGCAGTTCTTC.

This clonotype occurred a few times. The rearrangement joins TRBV20-1 to TRBJ2-7; D is undetermined. The V end lost 0 bases, the J end lost 6 bases, and 15 bases lay between the germline ends. The CDR3 length is 14 residues. The V gene's germline CDR1 is DFQATT and CDR2 SNEGSKA (reference sequence). CDR3 DNA: TGCAGTGCTAGAGATCTCGAACCTTACACCGAGCAGTACTTC. Protein sequence: CSARDLEPYTEQYF.